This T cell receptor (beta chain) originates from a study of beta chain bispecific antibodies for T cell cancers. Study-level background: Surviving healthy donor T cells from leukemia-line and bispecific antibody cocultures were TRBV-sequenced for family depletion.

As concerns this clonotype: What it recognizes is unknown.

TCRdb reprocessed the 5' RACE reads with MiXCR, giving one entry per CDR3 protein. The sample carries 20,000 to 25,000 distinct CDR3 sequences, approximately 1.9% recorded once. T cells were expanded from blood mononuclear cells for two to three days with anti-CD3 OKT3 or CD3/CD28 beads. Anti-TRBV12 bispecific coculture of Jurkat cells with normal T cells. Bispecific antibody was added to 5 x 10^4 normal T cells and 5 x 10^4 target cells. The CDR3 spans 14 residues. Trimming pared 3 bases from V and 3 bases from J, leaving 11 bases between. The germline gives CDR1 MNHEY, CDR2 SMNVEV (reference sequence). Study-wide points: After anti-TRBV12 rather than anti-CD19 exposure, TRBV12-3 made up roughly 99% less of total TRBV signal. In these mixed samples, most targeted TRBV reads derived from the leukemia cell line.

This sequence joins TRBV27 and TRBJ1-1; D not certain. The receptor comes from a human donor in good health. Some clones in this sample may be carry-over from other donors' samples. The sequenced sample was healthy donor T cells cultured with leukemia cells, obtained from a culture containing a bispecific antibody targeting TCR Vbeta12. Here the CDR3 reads CASSFRGSDTEAFF. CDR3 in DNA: TGTGCCAGCAGTTTCCGGGGTAGTGACACTGAAGCTTTCTTT.